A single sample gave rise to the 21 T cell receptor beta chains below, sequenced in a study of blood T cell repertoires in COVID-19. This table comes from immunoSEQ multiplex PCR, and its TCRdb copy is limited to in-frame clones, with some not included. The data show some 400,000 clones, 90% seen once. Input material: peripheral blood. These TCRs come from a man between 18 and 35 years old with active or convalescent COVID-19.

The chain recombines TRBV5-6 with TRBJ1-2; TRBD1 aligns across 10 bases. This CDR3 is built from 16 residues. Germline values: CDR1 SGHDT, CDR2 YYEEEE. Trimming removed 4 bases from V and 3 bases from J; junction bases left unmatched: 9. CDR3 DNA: TGTGCCAGCAGCCCACCCGGGACAGGGGTCGACTATGGCTACACCTTC. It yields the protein CASSPPGTGVDYGYTF.

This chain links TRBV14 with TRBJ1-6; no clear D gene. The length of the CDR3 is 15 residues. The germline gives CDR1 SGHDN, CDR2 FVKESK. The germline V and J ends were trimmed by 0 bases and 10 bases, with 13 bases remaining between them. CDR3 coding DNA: TGTGCCAGCAGCCAAGACGCCGGCCGGGTCTCACCCCTCCACTTT. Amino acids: CASSQDAGRVSPLHF.

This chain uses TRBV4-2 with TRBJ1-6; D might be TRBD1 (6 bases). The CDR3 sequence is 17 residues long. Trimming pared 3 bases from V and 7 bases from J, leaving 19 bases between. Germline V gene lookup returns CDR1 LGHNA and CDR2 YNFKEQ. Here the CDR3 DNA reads TGTGCCAGCAGCCACCCCGCCGGGGGGGCTTGGAATTCACCCCTCCACTTT. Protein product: CASSHPAGGAWNSPLHF.

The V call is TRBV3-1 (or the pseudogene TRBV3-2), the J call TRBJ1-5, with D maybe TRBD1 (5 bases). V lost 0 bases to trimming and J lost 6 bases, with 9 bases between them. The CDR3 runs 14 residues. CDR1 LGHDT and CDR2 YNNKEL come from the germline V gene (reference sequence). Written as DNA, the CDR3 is TGTGCCAGCAGCCAAGAATCAGGGCGTCAGCCCCAGCATTTT. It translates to CASSQESGRQPQHF.

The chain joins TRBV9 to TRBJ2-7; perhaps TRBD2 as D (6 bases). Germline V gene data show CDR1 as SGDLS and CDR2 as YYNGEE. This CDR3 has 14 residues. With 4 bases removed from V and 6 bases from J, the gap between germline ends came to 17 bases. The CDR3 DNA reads TGTGCCAGCAGCCCAATACGGGACTTCGGCGAGCAGTACTTC. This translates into CASSPIRDFGEQYF.

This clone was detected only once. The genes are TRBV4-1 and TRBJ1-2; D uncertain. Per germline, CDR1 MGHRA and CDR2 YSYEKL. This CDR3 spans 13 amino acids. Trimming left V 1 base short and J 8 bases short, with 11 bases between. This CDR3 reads CASSQASPPGYTF. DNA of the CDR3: TGCGCCAGCAGCCAAGCGTCCCCTCCGGGCTACACCTTC.

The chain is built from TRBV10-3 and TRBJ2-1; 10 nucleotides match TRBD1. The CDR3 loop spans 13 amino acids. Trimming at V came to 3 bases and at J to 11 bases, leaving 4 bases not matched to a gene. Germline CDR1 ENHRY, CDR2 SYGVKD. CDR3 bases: TGTGCCATCAGTGAACTGGACAGGGGGAAGCAGTTCTTC. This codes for CAISELDRGKQFF.

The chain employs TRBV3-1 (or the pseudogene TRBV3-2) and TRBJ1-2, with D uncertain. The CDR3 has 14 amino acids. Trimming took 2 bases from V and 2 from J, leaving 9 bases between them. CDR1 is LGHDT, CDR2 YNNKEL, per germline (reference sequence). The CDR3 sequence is CASSQLGGNYGYTF. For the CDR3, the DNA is TGTGCCAGCAGCCAACTCGGCGGGAACTATGGCTACACCTTC.

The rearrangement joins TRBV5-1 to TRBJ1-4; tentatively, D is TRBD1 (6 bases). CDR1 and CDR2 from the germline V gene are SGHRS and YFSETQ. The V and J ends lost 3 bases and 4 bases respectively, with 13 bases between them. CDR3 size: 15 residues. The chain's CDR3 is CASSSSRGFNEKLFF. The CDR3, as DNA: TGCGCCAGCAGCTCCTCCAGGGGATTTAATGAAAAACTGTTTTTT. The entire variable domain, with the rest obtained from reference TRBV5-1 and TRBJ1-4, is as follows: KAGVTQTPRYLIKTRGQQVTLSCSPISGHRSVSWYQQTPGQGLQFLFEYFSETQRNKGNFPGRFSGRQFSNSRSEMNVSTLELGDSALYLCASSSSRGFNEKLFFGSGTQLSVL.

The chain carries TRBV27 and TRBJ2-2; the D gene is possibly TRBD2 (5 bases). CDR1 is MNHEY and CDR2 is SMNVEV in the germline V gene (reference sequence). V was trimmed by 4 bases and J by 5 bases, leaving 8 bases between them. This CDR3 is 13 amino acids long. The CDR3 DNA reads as TGTGCCAGCAGTTGGAGGAGAACCGGGGAGCTGTTTTTT. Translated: CASSWRRTGELFF.

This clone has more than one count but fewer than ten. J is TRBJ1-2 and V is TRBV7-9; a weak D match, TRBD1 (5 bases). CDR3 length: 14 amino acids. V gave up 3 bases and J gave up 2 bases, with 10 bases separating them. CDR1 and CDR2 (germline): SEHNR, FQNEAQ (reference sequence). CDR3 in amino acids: CASSLGPANYGYTF. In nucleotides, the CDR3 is TGTGCCAGCAGCTTGGGGCCTGCCAACTATGGCTACACCTTC.

Here the CDR3 reads CASSQLAQGIHEQYF. The CDR3 coding sequence is TGCGCCAGCAGCCAATTGGCTCAGGGTATACACGAGCAGTACTTC. This sequence joins TRBV4-3 and TRBJ2-7; the D gene is possibly TRBD1 (5 bases). Germline V gene sequence: CDR1 LGHNA, CDR2 YSLEER. The CDR3 spans 15 residues. V lost 2 bases, J lost 5 bases, and 16 bases lay in between.

The CDR3 bases are TGTGCCAGCAGGGATCAGGGAAACCACGAGCAGTACTTC. It yields the protein CASRDQGNHEQYF. The genes are TRBV2 and TRBJ2-7; TRBD1 might be the D (5 bases). There are 13 residues in the CDR3. Germline V gives CDR1 SNHLY, CDR2 FYNNEI. Trimming removed 6 bases from V and 5 bases from J, with 14 bases in between.

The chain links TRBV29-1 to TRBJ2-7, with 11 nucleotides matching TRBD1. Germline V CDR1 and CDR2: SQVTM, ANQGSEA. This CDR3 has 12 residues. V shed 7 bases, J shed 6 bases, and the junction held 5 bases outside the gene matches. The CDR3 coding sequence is TGCAGCGCTTCCGGGACAGGGGGCGAGCAGTACTTC. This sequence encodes CSASGTGGEQYF.

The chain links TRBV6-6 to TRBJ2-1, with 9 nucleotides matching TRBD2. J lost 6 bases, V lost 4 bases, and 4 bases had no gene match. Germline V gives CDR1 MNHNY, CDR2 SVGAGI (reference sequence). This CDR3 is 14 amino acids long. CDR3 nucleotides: TGTGCCAGCAGTTTCGGGACTAGCTCCAATGAGCAGTTCTTC. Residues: CASSFGTSSNEQFF.

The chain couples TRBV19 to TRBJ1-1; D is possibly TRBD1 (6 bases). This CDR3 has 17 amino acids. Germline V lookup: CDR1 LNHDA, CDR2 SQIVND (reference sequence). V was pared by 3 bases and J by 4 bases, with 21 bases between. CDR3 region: CASSMRGALGRGTEAFF. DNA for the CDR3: TGTGCCAGTAGTATGCGGGGGGCCCTCGGTAGGGGCACTGAAGCTTTCTTT.

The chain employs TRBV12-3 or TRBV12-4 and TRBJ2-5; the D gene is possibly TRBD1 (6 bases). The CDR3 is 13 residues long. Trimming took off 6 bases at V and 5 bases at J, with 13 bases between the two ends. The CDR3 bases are TGTGCCAGCAGAACAGGGCAGTGGGAGACCCAGTACTTC. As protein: CASRTGQWETQYF.

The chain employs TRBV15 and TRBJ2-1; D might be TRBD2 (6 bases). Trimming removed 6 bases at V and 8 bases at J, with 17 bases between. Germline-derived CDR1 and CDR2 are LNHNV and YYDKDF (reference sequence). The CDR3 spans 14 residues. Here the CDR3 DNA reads TGTGCCACCAGGGAGTGGCGGGGAAGGGATGAGCAGTTCTTC. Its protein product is CATREWRGRDEQFF.

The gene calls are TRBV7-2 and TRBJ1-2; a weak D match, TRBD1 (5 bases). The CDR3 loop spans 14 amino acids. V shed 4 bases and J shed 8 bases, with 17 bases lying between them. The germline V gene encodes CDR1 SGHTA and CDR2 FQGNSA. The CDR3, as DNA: TGTGCCAGCAGCTCGGACCCCCGATGGGGCGGCTACACCTTC. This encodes CASSSDPRWGGYTF.

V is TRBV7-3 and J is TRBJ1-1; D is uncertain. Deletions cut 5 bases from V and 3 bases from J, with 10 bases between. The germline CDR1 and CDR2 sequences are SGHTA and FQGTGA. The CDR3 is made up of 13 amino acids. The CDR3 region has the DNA TGTGCCAGCAGCCTCGGGTCCCACACTGAAGCTTTCTTT. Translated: CASSLGSHTEAFF.

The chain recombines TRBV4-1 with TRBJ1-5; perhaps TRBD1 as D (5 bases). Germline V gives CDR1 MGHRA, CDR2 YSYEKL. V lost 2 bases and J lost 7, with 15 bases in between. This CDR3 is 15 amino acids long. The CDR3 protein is CASSQSRVLGQPQHF. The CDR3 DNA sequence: TGCGCCAGCAGCCAATCCAGGGTACTTGGGCAGCCCCAGCATTTT.